This TCR beta chain was obtained from a study of PD-L1 blockade in urothelial cancer. Study as a whole: About 85% of the roughly 30 patients comprised males who had bladder-origin urothelial cancer. Between 0 and 3 chemotherapy regimens preceded treatment for each patient.

Using immunoSEQ multiplex PCR, the repertoire was profiled, and TCRdb retains in-frame clones only, with some absent. The repertoire holds tens of thousands of clones, with roughly 86% as singletons. Germline assignment: CDR1 SNHLY and CDR2 FYNNEI. This CDR3 has 12 residues. The V and J ends lost 4 bases and 9 bases respectively, with 13 bases between them. The sequencing here drew on PBMCs, taken around atezolizumab (anti-PD-L1) treatment. The TCR was taken from a man between 60 and 75 years old with urothelial cancer. V is TRBV2 and J is TRBJ2-7; D remains ambiguous. CDR3 region: CASSAFARRQYF. The CDR3 bases are TGTGCCAGCAGTGCATTCGCCCGGAGGCAGTACTTC.